This T cell receptor beta chain was sequenced in a study of T-cell memory formation after mild COVID-19. For the study at large: Clustering of TCRs was largely donor specific. Whole-study results and caveats: Clones that got smaller from day 15 to 85 had even CD4/CD8, while clones growing later tipped toward CD4+. There were some responding clones in pre-infection memory, which suggested that cross-reactive memory had joined.

CDR1 is MNHEY, CDR2 SVGEGT, per germline. The CDR3 length is 16 residues. V lost 2 bases and J 0 bases, leaving 12 bases between the germline ends. Worth noting for this clonotype: What it binds is unknown.

From 5'RACE with constant-segment primers came TCR alpha and TCR beta cDNA libraries that carried sample barcodes and UMIs. From the 5' RACE reads, TCRdb called clonotypes with MiXCR, one entry per CDR3 protein. Counted here are 300,000 to 400,000 distinct CDR3 sequences, under 30% occurring once; the ten biggest clones make up less than 15%. Sequenced input: PBMCs or a T cell subset sorted from them (not recorded which). The gene calls are TRBV6-2 or TRBV6-3 and TRBJ2-3; TRBD1 is a possible D gene (5 bases). The clonotype comes from an adult woman who had mild COVID-19 (a few samples of this study predate the infection). Cell type and time point are not known. The CDR3 nucleotides read TGTGCCAGCAGTTACCTCCCAGGGCTAAGCACAGATACGCAGTATTTT. It yields the protein CASSYLPGLSTDTQYF.